A single sample gave rise to the 10 T cell receptor beta chains below, sequenced in a study of T cells in localized non-small cell lung cancer. The repertoire was sequenced with immunoSEQ multiplex PCR; TCRdb's copy has only in-frame clones and lacks some. The data hold around 35,000 clones, with 93% observed a single time. Sample: peripheral blood, taken before any cancer treatment. All receptors derive from a female donor of 60 years or more with stage I lung adenocarcinoma.

The rearrangement links TRBV19 to TRBJ1-2; D uncertain. The CDR3 has 15 amino acids. Trimming took off 0 bases at V and 8 bases at J, with 16 bases between the two ends. Per germline, CDR1 LNHDA and CDR2 SQIVND (reference sequence). The chain's CDR3 is CASSIDWIRQYGYTF. The CDR3 region has the DNA TGTGCCAGTAGTATAGATTGGATACGGCAGTACGGCTACACCTTC.

This clone was counted once. The chain recombines TRBV5-1 with TRBJ2-6; TRBD1 aligns across 10 bases. Trimming at V came to 2 bases and at J to 4 bases, leaving 9 bases not matched to a gene. Germline CDR1 and CDR2: SGHRS and YFSETQ. The length of the CDR3 is 18 residues. CDR3 amino acids: CASSFAGTGVSGANVLTF. The CDR3 bases are TGCGCCAGCAGCTTCGCGGGGACAGGGGTATCCGGGGCCAACGTCCTGACTTTC.

This clone came up once. The chain joins TRBV29-1 to TRBJ1-4; TRBD1 aligns across 8 bases. The CDR3 is 12 amino acids. The germline V gene encodes CDR1 SQVTM and CDR2 ANQGSEA. V trimming: 7 bases; J trimming: 6 bases; junction bases outside the gene matches: 4. The CDR3 spells CSAGGIYEKLFF. For the CDR3, the DNA is TGCAGCGCAGGGGGCATATATGAAAAACTGTTTTTT.

This rearrangement joins TRBV29-1 to TRBJ1-2; a weak D match, TRBD1 (6 bases). The length of the CDR3 is 14 residues. V was shortened by 6 bases and J by 4 bases, with 18 bases between the two germline ends. Germline assignment: CDR1 SQVTM and CDR2 ANQGSEA. The CDR3 region has the DNA TGCAGCGTCGCGGCAGGGGCGCGCGGCTATGGCTACACCTTC. This sequence encodes CSVAAGARGYGYTF.

J is TRBJ2-3 and V is TRBV18, with TRBD2 matching 13 bases. Trimming took 5 bases from V and 1 from J; bases not matched to a gene: 6. The CDR3 covers 17 residues. The V gene's germline CDR1 is KGHSH and CDR2 LQKENI. CDR3 sequence reads: CASSTRTSGRGTDTQYF. The CDR3 DNA is TGTGCCAGCTCAACCCGGACTAGCGGGAGAGGCACAGATACGCAGTATTTT.

V gene TRBV28 combines with J gene TRBJ2-6; unclear D gene. The CDR3 is 15 amino acids. The V end lost 3 bases, the J end lost 4 bases, and 10 bases lay between the germline ends. Germline-derived CDR1 and CDR2 are MDHEN and SYDVKM. The CDR3 is CASSFSGFGANVLTF. The DNA of the CDR3 is TGTGCCAGCAGTTTTTCCGGATTCGGGGCCAACGTCCTGACTTTC.

The chain uses TRBV10-1 and TRBJ1-2; D gene unclear. CDR1 WNHNN and CDR2 SYGVQD come from the germline V gene (reference sequence). The CDR3 is made up of 13 amino acids. V shed 2 bases and J shed 2 bases, with 6 bases lying between them. CDR3 DNA: TGCGCCAGCAGTGAGGCAGTCAACTATGGCTACACCTTC. It encodes CASSEAVNYGYTF.

V is TRBV15 and J is TRBJ2-5; D could derive from TRBD1 or TRBD2 (5 bases each). Trimming removed 0 bases at V and 0 bases at J, with 8 bases between. From germline, CDR1 is LNHNV and CDR2 YYDKDF (reference sequence). The CDR3 consists of 15 residues. DNA of the CDR3: TGTGCCACCAGCAGAGATCCGGGACACCAAGAGACCCAGTACTTC. As protein: CATSRDPGHQETQYF.

The count of this clone is one. The CDR3 loop is CASSLPGQQETQYF. CDR3 coding DNA: TGTGCCAGCAGCTTGCCGGGACAGCAAGAGACCCAGTACTTC. This chain joins TRBV5-5 and TRBJ2-5; 7 bases map to TRBD1. This CDR3 is built from 14 residues. V shed 1 base, J shed 2 bases, and the junction held 2 bases outside the gene matches. Germline CDR1 SGHKS, CDR2 YYEKEE (reference sequence).

The chain joins TRBV19 to TRBJ1-1; D is uncertain. V shed 1 base and J shed 4 bases, with 10 bases lying between them. The length of the CDR3 is 14 residues. CDR1 and CDR2 (germline): LNHDA, SQIVND (reference sequence). The CDR3 spells CASSIARASTEAFF. The DNA of the CDR3 is TGTGCCAGTAGTATAGCGAGGGCCAGCACTGAAGCTTTCTTT.